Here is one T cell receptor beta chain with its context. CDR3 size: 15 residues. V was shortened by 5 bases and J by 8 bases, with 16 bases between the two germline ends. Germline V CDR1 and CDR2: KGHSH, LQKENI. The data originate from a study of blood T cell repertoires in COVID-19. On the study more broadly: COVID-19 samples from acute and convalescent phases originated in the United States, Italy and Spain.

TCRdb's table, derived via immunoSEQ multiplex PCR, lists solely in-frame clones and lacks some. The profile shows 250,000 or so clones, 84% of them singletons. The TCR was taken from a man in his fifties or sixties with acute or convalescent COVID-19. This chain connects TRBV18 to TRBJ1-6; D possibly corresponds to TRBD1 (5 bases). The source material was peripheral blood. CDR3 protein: CASSLNDGGDSPLHF. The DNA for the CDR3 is TGTGCCAGCTCATTAAACGACGGGGGGGATTCACCCCTCCACTTT. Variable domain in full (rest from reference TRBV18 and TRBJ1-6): NAGVMQNPRHLVRRRGQEARLRCSPMKGHSHVYWYRQLPEEGLKFMVYLQKENIIDESGMPKERFSAEFPKEGPSILRIQQVVRGDSAAYFCASSLNDGGDSPLHFGNGTRLTVT.